Given below is one TCR beta chain in context. This sample is part of a study of T cells of healthy individuals. The V and J ends lost 2 bases and 6 bases respectively, with 17 bases between them. Germline V gene lookup returns CDR1 WSHSY and CDR2 SAAADI. This CDR3 is 16 amino acids long. TCRdb reanalysed the 5' RACE reads using MiXCR and keeps one entry per CDR3 protein. Altogether around 100,000 distinct CDR3 sequences are present, approximately 16% being singletons, with the ten largest covering more than 5.5%. The receptor's source is a human donor in good health. The V gene is TRBV10-2, the J gene TRBJ2-1; a possible D gene is TRBD1 (5 bases). The CDR3 protein is CASSEIGQGARNEQFF. As DNA, the CDR3 is TGCGCCAGCAGTGAGATTGGGCAGGGTGCTCGCAATGAGCAGTTCTTC.